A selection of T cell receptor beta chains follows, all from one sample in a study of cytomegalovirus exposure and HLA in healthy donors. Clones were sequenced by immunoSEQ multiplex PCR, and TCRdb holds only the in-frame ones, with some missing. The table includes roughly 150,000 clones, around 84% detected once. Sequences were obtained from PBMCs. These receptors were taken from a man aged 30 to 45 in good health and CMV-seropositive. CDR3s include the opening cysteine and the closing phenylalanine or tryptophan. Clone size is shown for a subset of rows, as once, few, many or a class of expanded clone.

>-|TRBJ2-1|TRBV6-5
CASKWGPRNEQFF
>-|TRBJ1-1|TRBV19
CASRGQGHAEAFF
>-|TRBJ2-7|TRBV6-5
CASSYSYGGGEQYF
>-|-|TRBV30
CAWSENSAYEQYF
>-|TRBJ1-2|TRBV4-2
CASSQEPGANYGYTF
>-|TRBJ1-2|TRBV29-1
CSVGGAGGPSNYGYTF
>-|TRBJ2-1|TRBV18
CASSPGLGDEQFF
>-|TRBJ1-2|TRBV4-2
CASSQVSSNSLHGYTF
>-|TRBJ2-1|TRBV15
CATSRDQGGYNEQFF
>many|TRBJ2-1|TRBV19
CASSMGGTHEQFF
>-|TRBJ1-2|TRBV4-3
CASSQAGQNYGYTF
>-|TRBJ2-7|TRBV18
CASPRGSRPTYEQYF
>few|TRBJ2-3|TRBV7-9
CASSFVVSTDTQYF
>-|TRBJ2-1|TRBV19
CASSYGQRSYNEQFF
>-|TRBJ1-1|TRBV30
CAWSVPRGMNTEAFF
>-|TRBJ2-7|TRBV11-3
CASSVGGLSSEQYF
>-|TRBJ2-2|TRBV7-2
CASSPGQNTGELFF
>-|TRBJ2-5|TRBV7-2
CASSLTTAPRETQYF
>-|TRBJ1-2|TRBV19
CASSSTGPYGYTF
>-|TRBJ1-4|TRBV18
CASSPLDRGSKLFF